Shown below are 19 T cell receptor beta chains from a single sample sequenced in a study of identical twins. Each CDR3 protein gets one entry after TCRdb re-called the 5' RACE reads with MiXCR. The repertoire holds 500,000 to 650,000 distinct CDR3 sequences, with more than 20% as singletons. In addition, the sample was reused for a study of yellow fever vaccine responses in identical twins.

Material for sequencing was CD4+ T cells sorted from blood. Receptors were obtained from a woman in her late teens or twenties in good health.

The J gene is TRBJ2-4, the V gene TRBV10-3; 7 positions match TRBD2. CDR1 ENHRY and CDR2 SYGVKD come from the germline V gene. Trimming removed 5 bases from V and 0 bases from J; junction bases left unmatched: 7. CDR3 size: 16 residues. The CDR3 is CAISSTGGEAKNIQYF. The CDR3, as DNA: TGTGCCATCAGTTCCACGGGAGGAGAAGCCAAAAACATTCAGTACTTC.

The rearrangement joins TRBV12-3 or TRBV12-4 to TRBJ2-2; 9 bases are shared with TRBD1. This CDR3 is 15 amino acids long. Germline trimming cut 5 bases from V and 5 bases from J; bases unmatched to any gene: 6. The CDR3: CASSITGGGTGELFF. As DNA, the CDR3 is TGTGCCAGCAGTATTACAGGGGGCGGTACCGGGGAGCTGTTTTTT.

The chain uses TRBV9 and TRBJ2-5, with 10 bases that match TRBD2. CDR3 length: 17 residues. Germline CDR1 is SGDLS and CDR2 is YYNGEE. V dropped 5 bases and J dropped 0; count of bases not matched to a gene: 10. The chain's CDR3 is CASSERTSGRYQETQYF. The CDR3 DNA reads TGTGCCAGCAGTGAGAGGACTAGCGGAAGGTACCAAGAGACCCAGTACTTC.

This clonotype was seen a handful of times. The rearrangement joins TRBV20-1 to TRBJ2-2, with 14 bases fitting TRBD2. V was clipped by 5 bases and J by 5 bases; unmatched bases: 19. The germline V gene encodes CDR1 DFQATT and CDR2 SNEGSKA (reference sequence). The CDR3 is 20 amino acids. This CDR3 reads CSAHLYATSGGAGDTGELFF. The DNA for the CDR3 is TGCAGTGCTCACCTATACGCGACTAGCGGGGGGGCCGGGGATACCGGGGAGCTGTTTTTT.

V is TRBV10-3 and J is TRBJ2-2; 7 bases are shared with TRBD1. The V gene's germline CDR1 is ENHRY and CDR2 SYGVKD. J gave up 1 base and V 8 bases, and 1 base lay outside the gene matches. This CDR3 region has 13 residues. The CDR3 DNA reads as TGTGCCATCCGGACAGGGAACACCGGGGAGCTGTTTTTT. It encodes CAIRTGNTGELFF.

A few counts support this clonotype. The V call is TRBV20-1, the J call TRBJ1-1; no definite D call. V was clipped by 6 bases and J by 4 bases, with 9 bases between them. Germline CDR1 reads DFQATT; CDR2 reads SNEGSKA (reference sequence). The CDR3 totals 11 residues. Here the CDR3 DNA reads TGCAGTGCACCATTCGTCACTGAAGCTTTCTTT. The encoded protein is CSAPFVTEAFF.

This clonotype came up a few times. The chain combines TRBV3-1 with TRBJ2-3; D may be TRBD2 (5 bases). V was shortened by 7 bases and J by 7 bases, with 18 bases between the two germline ends. Looked up from germline, CDR1 is LGHDT and CDR2 is YNNKEL (reference sequence). CDR3 length: 14 amino acids. CDR3 residues: CASTPMGVANTQYF. The DNA for the CDR3 is TGTGCCAGCACCCCTATGGGCGTAGCGAATACGCAGTATTTT.

This clonotype has a handful of counts. This rearrangement joins TRBV7-3 to TRBJ2-3; TRBD2 matches 9 bases. Germline V lookup: CDR1 SGHTA, CDR2 FQGTGA. The CDR3 extends over 16 amino acids. The junction had 7 bases not matched to a gene; V was cut back by 1 base and J by 5 bases. In DNA, the CDR3 is TGTGCCAGCAGCTTAAATAGCGGGAGCCCGGGAGATACGCAGTATTTT. Its protein product is CASSLNSGSPGDTQYF.

In its sample, this clonotype was seen a few times. This chain links TRBV20-1 with TRBJ1-2, with a possible D match to TRBD1 (5 bases). Germline assignment: CDR1 DFQATT and CDR2 SNEGSKA (reference sequence). Trimming cost V 3 bases and J 4 bases, with 12 bases left between them. CDR3 length: 13 residues. The CDR3 sequence is CSASPRVIYGYTF. The CDR3 DNA follows: TGCAGTGCTAGTCCCAGGGTAATCTATGGCTACACCTTC.

The V call is TRBV29-1, the J call TRBJ2-2, with 8 positions matching TRBD1. The CDR3 extends over 14 amino acids. Germline trimming cut 5 bases from V and 5 bases from J; bases unmatched to any gene: 7. Germline CDR1 and CDR2: SQVTM and ANQGSEA. The DNA of the CDR3 is TGCAGCGTTTCCTGGACAGGGCGGACCGGGGAGCTGTTTTTT. Its translation is CSVSWTGRTGELFF.

This clonotype came up a few times. This sequence joins TRBV5-5 and TRBJ2-1; D uncertain. Per the germline V gene, CDR1 is SGHKS and CDR2 is YYEKEE (reference sequence). V lost 3 bases, J lost 1 base, and 17 bases lay in between. The CDR3 loop spans 17 amino acids. The CDR3 bases are TGTGCCAGCAGCTCCCATCCGGCCCCGGGTTCCTACAATGAGCAGTTCTTC. Translating it yields CASSSHPAPGSYNEQFF.

This clonotype was observed a handful of times. J is TRBJ1-1 and V is TRBV5-1; 8 bases map to TRBD1. This CDR3 comprises 14 residues. After removal of 5 bases from V and 1 base from J, the junction contained 4 bases not matched to a gene. In germline, CDR1 is SGHRS, CDR2 YFSETQ. As DNA, the CDR3 is TGCGCCAGCAGACACGGACAGGGGAACACTGAAGCTTTCTTT. Translation: CASRHGQGNTEAFF.

This clonotype turned up a few times. This chain uses TRBV5-1 with TRBJ2-5; 7 bases align to TRBD1. After removal of 3 bases from V and 2 bases from J, the junction contained 7 bases not matched to a gene. Germline assignment: CDR1 SGHRS and CDR2 YFSETQ. The CDR3 extends over 15 amino acids. The CDR3 region is CASSSGGQRQETQYF. The CDR3 DNA reads as TGCGCCAGCAGCTCTGGGGGACAGCGACAAGAGACCCAGTACTTC.

This clonotype was seen a few times. The chain uses TRBV29-1 and TRBJ2-1, with 9 bases identical to TRBD1. Trimming removed 4 bases from V and 1 base from J; junction bases left unmatched: 14. CDR3 size: 18 residues. Germline V CDR1 and CDR2: SQVTM, ANQGSEA. CDR3 loop: CSVVGTGPKRGSYNEQFF. The CDR3 DNA sequence: TGCAGCGTTGTAGGGACAGGGCCGAAGAGAGGGTCCTACAATGAGCAGTTCTTC.

This chain uses TRBV10-3 with TRBJ2-1; the D gene is possibly TRBD1 (6 bases). Trimming cost V 0 bases and J 9 bases, with 9 bases left between them. This CDR3 spans 13 amino acids. CDR1 and CDR2 from the germline V gene are ENHRY and SYGVKD. The CDR3 region is CAISESRGTEQFF. CDR3 sequence (DNA): TGTGCCATCAGTGAGTCCAGGGGTACTGAGCAGTTCTTC.

J is TRBJ1-2 and V is TRBV7-2; no clear D. This CDR3 contains 13 residues. Germline lookup yields CDR1 SGHTA and CDR2 FQGNSA. The V end was cut by 0 bases, the J end by 4 bases, with 6 bases between. The CDR3 nucleotides read TGTGCCAGCAGCTTAGCAGGGCGCTATGGCTACACCTTC. Translating gives CASSLAGRYGYTF.

This sequence joins TRBV6-1 and TRBJ2-2; 8 nucleotides agree with TRBD2. V was clipped by 6 bases and J by 5 bases; unmatched bases: 11. Germline V gives CDR1 MNHNS, CDR2 SASEGT. The CDR3 has 16 amino acids. The CDR3 DNA is TGTGCCAGCAGCGCACCCGGGACTAGAATTACCGGGGAGCTGTTTTTT. Amino acid sequence: CASSAPGTRITGELFF.

The V and J genes are TRBV6-5 and TRBJ2-7; no clear D gene. Germline V gene lookup returns CDR1 MNHEY and CDR2 SVGAGI. This CDR3 has 12 residues. V lost 11 bases, J lost 4 bases, and 15 bases lay in between. The CDR3 DNA reads TGTGCCTCCAGAGGCTACCTATACGAGCAGTACTTC. This gives the protein CASRGYLYEQYF.

The chain employs TRBV7-9 and TRBJ1-1, with D possibly being TRBD1 (5 bases). This CDR3 is 12 amino acids long. Trimming removed 3 bases from V and 9 bases from J, with 11 bases in between. Germline V gene sequence: CDR1 SEHNR, CDR2 FQNEAQ (reference sequence). The CDR3 DNA sequence: TGTGCCAGCAGCTTTTCGGGGGAGAAAGCTTTCTTT. Its translation: CASSFSGEKAFF.